The rows below give T cell receptor beta chains drawn from one sample of a study of human T cells and chemical hapten exposure. One entry per CDR3 protein, called by TCRdb with MiXCR from the RACE reads. The table records around 360,000 distinct CDR3 sequences, just under 6.5% of them present only once. Specimen: whole blood, collected in connection with sensitization to the hapten diphenylcyclopropenone (DPC). The receptors originated from a woman aged 18-29 years with alopecia areata. Some clones in this sample may be carry-over from other donors' samples. CDR3s include the opening cysteine and the closing phenylalanine or tryptophan. The D gene is left open where the match is weak.

TRBV10-3 . 12 CAVQGSGYGYTF
TRBV14 TRBD1 15 CASSQKGTGWQKQFF
TRBV6-2/TRBV6-3 TRBD1 15 CASSSSQGVRETQYF
TRBV6-1 . 13 CASIQGGSDIQYF
TRBV28 . 18 CASTPVGGIISYNSPLHF
TRBV7-2 . 13 CASSLGTEVEQYF
TRBV14 . 13 CASSRTVTYGYTF
TRBV5-4 . 16 CASSLLRIGSNQPQHF
TRBV4-3 . 13 CASSQVPQETQYF
TRBV5-4 TRBD1 20 CASSHKTGTGSVSSYNEQFF
TRBV27 . 11 CASSSQEEQYF
TRBV5-1 . 14 CASGRTQLPDTQYF
TRBV20-1 TRBD1 16 CSARDPSDRGRAEAFF
TRBV14 . 15 CASSQLARLNTEAFF
TRBV5-5 . 14 CASSPEYSGNTIYF
TRBV20-1 . 14 CSARSTLVFGEQYF
TRBV5-1 TRBD1 14 CASSSTGGVLEQYF
TRBV2 . 11 CASSPGASEYF
TRBV20-1 TRBD2 13 CSAAWTSQYEQYF
TRBV7-9 . 15 CASSSTGGPQETQYF
TRBV20-1 . 13 CSARPTATYEQYF
TRBV15 . 15 CATSRRQAINSPLHF
TRBV6-1 . 19 CASRPRTAQTTLSNQPQHF
TRBV6-2/TRBV6-3 . 13 CASSYVQSYEQYF
TRBV29-1 . 14 CSVMWQGRTYEQYF
TRBV20-1 . 16 CSAQSVAIGAKNIQYF
TRBV5-1 . 13 CASSLEGWTEAFF
TRBV7-9 . 14 CASSPGLGGLEQYF
TRBV6-5 TRBD1 13 CASSRDRAYGYTF
TRBV19 TRBD1 17 CATRRTGRVVSNQPQHF
TRBV9 TRBD1 17 CASSPFSGQGTTGELFF
TRBV5-5 . 16 CASSLEDWQGLAGYTF
TRBV6-5 . 14 CASSRGPGWETQYF
TRBV27 . 13 CASATLVSYEQYF
TRBV7-9 TRBD1 14 CASSLGDRQETQYF
TRBV5-4 TRBD1 14 CASSPTGRSGGYTF
TRBV7-2 . 19 CASSLVLLLAATSTDTQYF
TRBV21-1 . 17 CASSGQSLSRGKNIQYF